The source of this T cell receptor beta chain is a study of cytomegalovirus exposure and HLA in healthy donors. Study observations and caveats: The study carried out a later analysis of TCR beta sequences. It associated around 17,000 of them with specific HLA alleles at a false discovery rate of 0.05. Common viral pathogens (according to a later analysis) appeared linked to several of the most significant clusters.

In the PCR, 60 Vbeta and 13 Jbeta primers were used. This table comes from immunoSEQ multiplex PCR, and its TCRdb copy is limited to in-frame clones, with some not included. Of approximately 120,000 clones detected, around 83% appear once; the ten largest clones hold 6.7%. Germline CDR1 is MNHEY and CDR2 is SMNVEV (reference sequence). This CDR3 is 15 amino acids long. V lost 5 bases and J lost 6, with 16 bases in between. Comments on this clone: Its antigen is still unknown.

V and J are TRBV27 and TRBJ1-4; a weak D match, TRBD1 (6 bases). The TCR comes from a woman aged 25 to 45 in good health and CMV-seropositive. The material sequenced was PBMCs. The CDR3 DNA is TGTGCCAGCAGTCCCCGGACAGCGGGGGATGAAAAACTGTTTTTT. It specifies CASSPRTAGDEKLFF.